This is a list of T cell receptor beta chains from one sample in a study of blood T cell repertoires in COVID-19. Profiling relied on immunoSEQ multiplex PCR, and the TCRdb table lists in-frame clones only, not all of them. The data contain about 480,000 clones, approximately 90% of them singletons. The material sequenced was PBMCs or T cells enriched from blood (not recorded which). These receptors came from an older woman who had recovered from COVID-19. CDR3s include the opening cysteine and the closing phenylalanine or tryptophan. Each record gives: D gene, clone size, J gene, V gene, CDR3 protein, CDR3 DNA. The D gene is left open where the match is weak. Some rows mark clone size as missing; the rest say once, few, many or name a class of expanded clone.

D: -; size: -; J: TRBJ2-1; V: TRBV11-3; CDR3: CASSPPSSGAPYNEQFF; DNA: TGTGCCAGCAGCCCACCGTCAAGCGGAGCCCCCTACAATGAGCAGTTCTTC
D: -; size: -; J: TRBJ2-3; V: TRBV7-2; CDR3: CASSLGRGPFENTQYF; DNA: TGTGCCAGCAGCTTAGGGCGGGGGCCTTTCGAGAATACGCAGTATTTT
D: -; size: -; J: TRBJ1-6; V: TRBV5-1; CDR3: CASSAGRDSPLHF; DNA: TGCGCCAGCAGCGCGGGACGGGACTCACCCCTCCACTTT
D: TRBD1; size: once; J: TRBJ1-4; V: TRBV2; CDR3: CASRRGQVATNEKLFF; DNA: TGTGCCAGCAGGAGGGGGCAGGTTGCAACTAATGAAAAACTGTTTTTT
D: -; size: -; J: TRBJ1-1; V: TRBV24-1; CDR3: CATSDPTDTEAFF; DNA: TGTGCCACCAGTGACCCGACTGACACTGAAGCTTTCTTT
D: -; size: -; J: TRBJ1-5; V: TRBV30; CDR3: CAWSTRTRVQPQHF; DNA: TGTGCCTGGAGTACTAGGACGAGGGTTCAGCCCCAGCATTTT
D: TRBD2; size: -; J: TRBJ2-1; V: TRBV24-1; CDR3: CATQLRGAGGNEQFF; DNA: TGTGCCACCCAGCTTCGGGGAGCGGGGGGAAATGAGCAGTTCTTC
D: -; size: -; J: TRBJ2-3; V: TRBV7-9; CDR3: CASSNPGRPRGDTQYF; DNA: TGTGCCAGCAGCAATCCGGGACGGCCCCGGGGGGATACGCAGTATTTT
D: TRBD2; size: -; J: TRBJ2-5; V: TRBV5-1; CDR3: CASSLALAGGLQETQYF; DNA: TGCGCCAGCAGCTTGGCGCTAGCGGGGGGTCTTCAAGAGACCCAGTACTTC
D: TRBD1; size: -; J: TRBJ2-7; V: TRBV6-5; CDR3: CASKEGAYEQYF; DNA: TGTGCCAGCAAAGAGGGGGCTTACGAGCAGTACTTC
D: TRBD1; size: -; J: TRBJ1-2; V: TRBV20-1; CDR3: CSASAGAGGLLYGYTF; DNA: TGCAGTGCTAGTGCGGGGGCAGGGGGCCTCCTCTATGGCTACACCTTC
D: -; size: -; J: TRBJ1-1; V: TRBV6-6; CDR3: CASSYEGVNTEAFF; DNA: TGTGCCAGCAGTTACGAGGGAGTTAACACTGAAGCTTTCTTT
D: -; size: -; J: TRBJ2-5; V: TRBV10-2; CDR3: CASSRRGNQETQYF; DNA: TGCGCCAGCAGCCGCAGGGGCAACCAAGAGACCCAGTACTTC
D: -; size: -; J: TRBJ1-3; V: TRBV3-1/TRBV3-2; CDR3: CASSQGAPGNTIYF; DNA: TGTGCCAGCAGCCAAGGGGCCCCTGGAAACACCATATATTTT
D: -; size: -; J: TRBJ2-7; V: TRBV4-1; CDR3: CASSQIGGYEQYF; DNA: TGCGCCAGCAGCCAAATCGGGGGCTACGAGCAGTACTTC
D: TRBD1; size: once; J: TRBJ2-6; V: TRBV2; CDR3: CASSGRGPGANVLTF; DNA: TGTGCCAGCAGCGGAAGGGGGCCTGGGGCCAACGTCCTGACTTTC
D: -; size: -; J: TRBJ2-6; V: TRBV11-2; CDR3: CASSLDSGVGGANVLTF; DNA: TGTGCCAGCAGCTTAGATTCGGGGGTAGGTGGGGCCAACGTCCTGACTTTC
D: TRBD1; size: -; J: TRBJ1-1; V: TRBV5-1; CDR3: CASSPRDSTEAFF; DNA: TGCGCCAGCAGCCCGCGGGACAGCACTGAAGCTTTCTTT
D: TRBD1; size: -; J: TRBJ1-1; V: TRBV3-1/TRBV3-2; CDR3: CASRQGGEAFF; DNA: TGTGCCAGCAGACAGGGGGGTGAAGCTTTCTTT
D: -; size: -; J: TRBJ2-2; V: TRBV9; CDR3: CASSVDSRGTGELFF; DNA: TGTGCCAGCAGCGTAGACAGTCGGGGCACCGGGGAGCTGTTTTTT
D: TRBD1; size: once; J: TRBJ2-7; V: TRBV15; CDR3: CATSVDRGRNEQYF; DNA: TGTGCCACCAGCGTAGACAGGGGAAGGAACGAGCAGTACTTC
D: -; size: -; J: TRBJ1-3; V: TRBV12-3/TRBV12-4; CDR3: CASNSGSGNTIYF; DNA: TGTGCCAGCAATTCGGGCTCTGGAAACACCATATATTTT
D: -; size: -; J: TRBJ2-7; V: TRBV6-5; CDR3: CASRVPGGSSYEQYF; DNA: TGTGCCAGCAGGGTTCCCGGGGGATCGTCCTACGAGCAGTACTTC
D: -; size: -; J: TRBJ1-4; V: TRBV3-1/TRBV3-2; CDR3: CASSQSVKLFF; DNA: TGTGCCAGCAGCCAGTCCGTAAAACTGTTTTTT
D: -; size: -; J: TRBJ2-2; V: TRBV10-3; CDR3: CAIEGAGELFF; DNA: TGTGCCATCGAGGGGGCCGGGGAGCTGTTTTTT
D: TRBD1; size: -; J: TRBJ1-2; V: TRBV5-8; CDR3: CASSLAELSRDRPNYGYTF; DNA: TGTGCCAGCAGCTTGGCCGAGCTTTCCCGGGACAGGCCTAACTATGGCTACACCTTC
D: -; size: -; J: TRBJ1-2; V: TRBV25-1; CDR3: CASSPEGSWQEIYGYTF; DNA: TGTGCCAGCAGTCCCGAAGGTTCCTGGCAGGAAATCTATGGCTACACCTTC
D: TRBD1; size: -; J: TRBJ1-1; V: TRBV10-3; CDR3: CAIKGRTGTFQTEAFF; DNA: TGTGCCATCAAGGGGCGGACAGGGACCTTCCAAACTGAAGCTTTCTTT
D: -; size: -; J: TRBJ2-3; V: TRBV10-3; CDR3: CAISESSSTDTQYF; DNA: TGTGCCATCAGTGAGTCGAGTAGCACAGATACGCAGTATTTT
D: TRBD1; size: -; J: TRBJ2-5; V: TRBV4-1; CDR3: CASSQTGQETQYF; DNA: TGCGCCAGCAGCCAGACAGGGCAAGAGACCCAGTACTTC
D: -; size: -; J: TRBJ1-2; V: TRBV2; CDR3: CASSADSNYGYTF; DNA: TGTGCCAGCAGTGCCGACAGTAACTATGGCTACACCTTC
D: TRBD1; size: -; J: TRBJ2-7; V: TRBV11-3; CDR3: CASTLTGGASYEQYF; DNA: TGTGCCAGCACCCTCACAGGGGGAGCGTCCTACGAGCAGTACTTC
D: -; size: -; J: TRBJ2-1; V: TRBV9; CDR3: CASSVASGLYNEQFF; DNA: TGTGCCAGCAGCGTAGCCAGCGGGCTCTACAATGAGCAGTTCTTC
D: TRBD2; size: -; J: TRBJ2-3; V: TRBV7-2; CDR3: CASSLVAASGGRDTQYF; DNA: TGTGCCAGCAGCTTAGTCGCGGCTAGCGGGGGTAGAGATACGCAGTATTTT
D: TRBD2; size: -; J: TRBJ2-5; V: TRBV30; CDR3: CAWGTSGGGETQYF; DNA: TGTGCCTGGGGTACTAGCGGGGGGGGAGAGACCCAGTACTTC
D: -; size: -; J: TRBJ1-3; V: TRBV6-5; CDR3: CASSFNRDTGNTIYF; DNA: TGTGCCAGCAGTTTCAACAGGGATACAGGAAACACCATATATTTT
D: TRBD1; size: -; J: TRBJ1-2; V: TRBV5-4; CDR3: CASSTGQGNYGYTF; DNA: TGTGCCAGCAGCACGGGACAGGGTAACTATGGCTACACCTTC
D: TRBD2; size: -; J: TRBJ2-1; V: TRBV4-1; CDR3: CASSPSGLAGADNEQFF; DNA: TGCGCCAGCAGCCCCTCCGGACTAGCGGGGGCCGATAATGAGCAGTTCTTC
D: TRBD2; size: -; J: TRBJ2-1; V: TRBV5-6; CDR3: CASSLARKRGGRNEQFF; DNA: TGTGCCAGCAGCTTGGCCAGGAAGCGGGGGGGCCGTAATGAGCAGTTCTTC